Listed below are T cell receptor beta chains from one sample, sequenced in a study of T cell responses to AZD1222 COVID-19 vaccine. Clones were sequenced by immunoSEQ multiplex PCR, and TCRdb holds only the in-frame ones, with some missing. This table holds around 160,000 clones, around 91% found once. This specimen was peripheral blood, taken on day 0 of AZD1222 vaccination. The receptors stem from an adult in good health. CDR3s leave out the opening cysteine and the closing phenylalanine or tryptophan.

TRBV3-1/TRBV3-2,TRBJ1-6,ASSQSGNNSPLH
TRBV27,TRBJ1-6,ASNVYRGSNSPLH
TRBV6-4,TRBJ1-5,ASRNRGIINQPQH
TRBV18,TRBJ1-2,ASSPTSYGYT
TRBV15,TRBJ1-2,ATSSIQGIHGYT
TRBV2,TRBJ2-7,ASSDQGQGYEQY
TRBV11-3,TRBJ2-1,ASSSPGLGPPRQF
TRBV10-1,TRBJ2-5,ASSEGPQETQY
TRBV2,TRBJ1-1,ASGLEGGTEAF
TRBV7-2,TRBJ1-5,ASSLSAGTNQPQH
TRBV12-3/TRBV12-4,TRBJ1-2,ASSPDRGWSYT
TRBV6-5,TRBJ2-5,ASSSVRAETQY
TRBV11-3,TRBJ2-1,ASSLRTSGGSSEQF
TRBV5-8,TRBJ1-1,ASTRAGGEAF
TRBV6-2/TRBV6-3,TRBJ1-5,ASSYHGFLKQPQH